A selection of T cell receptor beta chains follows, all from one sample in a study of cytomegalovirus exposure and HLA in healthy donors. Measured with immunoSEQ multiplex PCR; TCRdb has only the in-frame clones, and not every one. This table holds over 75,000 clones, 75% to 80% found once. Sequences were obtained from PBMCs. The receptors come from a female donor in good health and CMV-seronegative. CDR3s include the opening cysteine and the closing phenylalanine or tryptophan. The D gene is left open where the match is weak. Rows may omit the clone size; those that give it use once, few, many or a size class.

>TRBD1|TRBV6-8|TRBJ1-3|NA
CASSHGDRAKLSGNTIYF
TGTGCCAGCAGCCACGGGGACAGGGCGAAGCTCTCTGGAAACACCATATATTTT
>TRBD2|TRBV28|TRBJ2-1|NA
CASSSRGREYNEQFF
TGTGCCAGCAGTTCCCGCGGGAGGGAGTACAATGAGCAGTTCTTC
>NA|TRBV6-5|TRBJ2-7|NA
CASRYGMDRYYEQYF
TGTGCCAGTCGATACGGGATGGACAGATACTACGAGCAGTACTTC
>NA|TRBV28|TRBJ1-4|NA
CASCGSSGEKLFF
TGTGCCAGCTGCGGGTCCTCGGGTGAAAAACTGTTTTTT
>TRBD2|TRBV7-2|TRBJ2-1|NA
CASSFLAGGQSVNEQFF
TGTGCCAGCAGCTTTCTAGCGGGGGGGCAGTCGGTTAATGAGCAGTTCTTC
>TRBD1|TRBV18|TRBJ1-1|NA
CASSPKPTGGWTEAFF
TGTGCCAGCTCACCTAAACCAACAGGGGGGTGGACTGAAGCTTTCTTT
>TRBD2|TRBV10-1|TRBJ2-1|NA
CASSESTGGNEQFF
TGCGCCAGCAGTGAGTCCACGGGGGGCAATGAGCAGTTCTTC
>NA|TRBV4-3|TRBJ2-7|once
CASSQDWGRGYEQYF
TGCGCCAGCAGCCAAGATTGGGGCCGTGGCTACGAGCAGTACTTC
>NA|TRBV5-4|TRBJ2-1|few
CASSLQNNEQFF
TGTGCCAGCAGCTTACAGAACAATGAGCAGTTCTTC
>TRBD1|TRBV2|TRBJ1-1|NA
CASSLTDRDTEAFF
TGTGCCAGCAGTCTCACGGACAGGGACACTGAAGCTTTCTTT
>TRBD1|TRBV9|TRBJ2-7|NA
CASSAGQGIYEQYF
TGTGCCAGCAGCGCCGGACAGGGGATTTACGAGCAGTACTTC
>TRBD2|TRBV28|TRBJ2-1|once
CASRPSGTYNEQFF
TGTGCCAGCAGGCCGAGCGGGACCTACAATGAGCAGTTCTTC
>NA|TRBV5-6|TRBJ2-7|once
CASSFAAAHEQYF
TGTGCCAGCAGCTTTGCGGCAGCCCACGAGCAGTACTTC
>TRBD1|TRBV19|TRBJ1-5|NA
CASSSPDRGSNQPQHF
TGTGCCAGTAGCTCCCCGGACAGGGGAAGCAATCAGCCCCAGCATTTT
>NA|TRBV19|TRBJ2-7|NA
CATRMVPSQSYEQYF
TGTGCCACTAGGATGGTTCCATCGCAGTCCTACGAGCAGTACTTC
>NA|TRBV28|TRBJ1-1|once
CASSLGHKNTEAFF
TGTGCCAGCAGTTTAGGGCACAAGAACACTGAAGCTTTCTTT
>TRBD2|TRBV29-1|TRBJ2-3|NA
CSVPAGSGSLTDTQYF
TGCAGCGTCCCGGCGGGTAGCGGGAGCCTTACAGATACGCAGTATTTT
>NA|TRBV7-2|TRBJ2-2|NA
CASSYVGGTETGELFF
TGTGCCAGCAGCTACGTAGGGGGAACAGAAACCGGGGAGCTGTTTTTT
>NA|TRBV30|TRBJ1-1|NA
CAPKTGRLSDKKENTEAFF
TGTGCCCCCAAAACAGGGCGATTGTCGGACAAGAAAGAGAACACTGAAGCTTTCTTT
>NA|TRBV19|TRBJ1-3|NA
CASSNRDRAGNTIYF
TGTGCCAGTAGTAATAGAGACAGAGCCGGAAACACCATATATTTT
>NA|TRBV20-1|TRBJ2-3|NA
CSATGTDTQYF
TGCAGTGCTACAGGGACAGATACGCAGTATTTT
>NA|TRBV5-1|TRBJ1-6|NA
CASSLQRDSPLHF
TGCGCCAGCAGCTTACAGAGGGATTCACCCCTCCACTTT
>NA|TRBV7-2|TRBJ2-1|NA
CASSPQEVGEQFF
TGTGCCAGCAGCCCCCAGGAGGTAGGGGAGCAGTTCTTC
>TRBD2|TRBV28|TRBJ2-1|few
CASSQVGLAGGHLGNEQFF
TGTGCCAGCAGCCAAGTGGGACTAGCGGGGGGGCATCTGGGCAATGAGCAGTTCTTC
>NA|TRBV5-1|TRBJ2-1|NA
CASSLDSSYNEQFF
TGCGCCAGCAGCTTAGACAGCTCCTACAATGAGCAGTTCTTC
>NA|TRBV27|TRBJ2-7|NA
CASSLGGNEQYF
TGTGCCAGCAGTCTAGGGGGAAACGAGCAGTACTTC
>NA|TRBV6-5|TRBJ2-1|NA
CASRSPSTYNEQFF
TGTGCCAGCAGGTCACCAAGCACCTACAATGAGCAGTTCTTC
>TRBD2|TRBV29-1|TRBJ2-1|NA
CSVVLAGDYNEQFF
TGCAGCGTTGTACTAGCGGGAGATTACAATGAGCAGTTCTTC
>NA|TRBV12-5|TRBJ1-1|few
CASGSTEAFF
TGTGCTAGTGGGAGCACTGAAGCTTTCTTT
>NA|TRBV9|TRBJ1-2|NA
CASSRSNRVYGYTF
TGTGCCAGCAGCAGATCCAACAGGGTCTATGGCTACACCTTC
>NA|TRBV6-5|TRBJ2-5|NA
CASSYSFEGRVETQYF
TGTGCCAGCAGTTACTCTTTCGAGGGCCGAGTGGAGACCCAGTACTTC
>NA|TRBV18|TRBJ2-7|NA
CASSPISIPRSQGEQYF
TGTGCCAGCTCACCAATAAGTATCCCGCGGTCCCAGGGAGAGCAGTACTTC
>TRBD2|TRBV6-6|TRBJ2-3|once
CASSLAGGSDTQYF
TGTGCCAGCAGCTTAGCGGGAGGGTCAGATACGCAGTATTTT
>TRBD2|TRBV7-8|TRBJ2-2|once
CASSPRLAGMNTGELFF
TGTGCCAGCAGCCCCCGACTAGCGGGGATGAACACCGGGGAGCTGTTTTTT
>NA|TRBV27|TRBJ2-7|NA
CASSRGGISYEQYF
TGTGCCAGCAGTAGGGGAGGCATATCCTACGAGCAGTACTTC
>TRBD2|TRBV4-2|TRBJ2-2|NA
CASSQNFLAGEVGTGELFF
TGTGCCAGCAGCCAAAATTTTCTAGCGGGAGAAGTTGGCACCGGGGAGCTGTTTTTT
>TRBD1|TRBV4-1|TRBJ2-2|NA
CASSPRDSLTGELFF
TGCGCCAGCAGCCCGAGGGACAGCCTGACCGGGGAGCTGTTTTTT
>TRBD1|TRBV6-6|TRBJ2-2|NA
CASSYTRDSTGELFF
TGTGCCAGCAGTTACACTCGGGACAGCACCGGGGAGCTGTTTTTT
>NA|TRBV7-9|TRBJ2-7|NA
CATSEVYEQYF
TGTGCCACCTCGGAGGTCTACGAGCAGTACTTC
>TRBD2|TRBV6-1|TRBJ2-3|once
CASRTSGTDTQYF
TGTGCCAGCAGGACTAGCGGGACAGATACGCAGTATTTT